The T cell receptor (beta chain) under discussion was sequenced for a study of T cells after posttransplantation cyclophosphamide. Study-wide results and limits: Recipient CMV seropositivity and CMV reactivation strongly tracked TRB clonality. Tissue-infiltrating T cells from skin or gut overlapped little with blood T cells. Donor-recipient repertoire similarity was low at 1-2 months, rising over year one.

Treatment was busulfan-fludarabine conditioning, a marrow graft, and cyclophosphamide on days +3 and +4. Only in-frame clones appear in the TCRdb table, and some are missing; sequencing was by immunoSEQ multiplex PCR. This repertoire holds about 2,300 clones, and none appear only once. This clone was counted many times. The target antigen is unknown. Germline CDR1 is MDHEN and CDR2 is SYDVKM. Trimming pared 6 bases from V and 5 bases from J, leaving 16 bases between. The CDR3 contains 15 residues. The chain carries TRBV28 and TRBJ1-4; D perhaps matches TRBD1 (5 bases). This material consisted of PBMCs, taken after an allogeneic stem cell transplant with post-transplant cyclophosphamide. This sequence was found in a female patient between 55 and 75 years old who received an allogeneic stem cell transplant from an unrelated donor, was CMV-positive, and had acute GVHD only. The T cells may partly be graft donor cells. The CDR3 DNA follows: TGTGCCAGCAGACGACGAGGAGGGGTGAATGAAAAACTGTTTTTT. It encodes CASRRRGGVNEKLFF.